This is a list of T cell receptor beta chains from one sample in a study of shared clonotypes between healthy human individuals. The data were produced by immunoSEQ multiplex PCR, yet TCRdb's version contains in-frame clones alone and is incomplete. The sample consists of roughly 2,300,000 clones, roughly 90% of them appearing once. What was sequenced was naive CD4+ T cells from PBMCs. Receptor source: a man younger than 35 in good health. Some clones in this sample may be carry-over from other donors' samples. Both conserved end residues are part of each CDR3. D genes are given only for firm matches. For some rows the clone size is stated as once, few or many, or as a class when expanded; others skip it.

NA | TRBJ1-1 | TRBV9 | few | TGTGCCAGCAGCGTAATCCCAATGAACACTGAAGCTTTCTTT | CASSVIPMNTEAFF
TRBD2 | TRBJ2-1 | TRBV19 | NA | TGTGCCAGTAATCGAGGTAGCGGGAGGGCCTGGTACAATGAGCAGTTCTTC | CASNRGSGRAWYNEQFF
NA | TRBJ2-3 | TRBV7-3 | NA | TGTGCCAGCAGCATCCAGGGAAGGGGCACAGATACGCAGTATTTT | CASSIQGRGTDTQYF
NA | TRBJ2-1 | TRBV7-3 | NA | TGTGCCAGCAGCCGCGGAGTATACAATGAGCAGTTCTTC | CASSRGVYNEQFF
NA | TRBJ2-7 | TRBV28 | NA | TGTGCCAGCAGTTCGCACGCCCGGGACCCCTACGAGCAGTACTTC | CASSSHARDPYEQYF
NA | TRBJ1-2 | TRBV19 | NA | TGTGCCACCTTTCTGGAGTATACAGGGTTCTCTGGGGGCTACACCTTC | CATFLEYTGFSGGYTF
NA | TRBJ1-1 | TRBV7-2 | NA | TGTGCCAGCAGCCCCCGGACGGGGAACACTGAAGCTTTCTTT | CASSPRTGNTEAFF
NA | TRBJ2-7 | TRBV28 | few | TGTGCCAGCAGTTCAACCTACGAGCAGTACTTC | CASSSTYEQYF
TRBD2 | TRBJ2-5 | TRBV7-3 | NA | TGTGCCAGCAGCTTTAGCGGGACCGAGACCCAGTACTTC | CASSFSGTETQYF
TRBD1 | TRBJ1-1 | TRBV2 | NA | TGTGCCAGCAGGGGGGACAGGGGGCGTATGGAAGCTTTCTTT | CASRGDRGRMEAFF
NA | TRBJ2-7 | TRBV15 | NA | TGTGCCACCAGCCGGGAGTCGAGGTACGAGCAGTACTTC | CATSRESRYEQYF
NA | TRBJ2-7 | TRBV19 | NA | TGTGCCAGTAGTATACGCTACCGCTACGAGCAGTACTTC | CASSIRYRYEQYF
NA | TRBJ1-5 | TRBV30 | few | TGTGCCTGGAGTGCCAGGGGAGATCAGCCCCAGCATTTT | CAWSARGDQPQHF
NA | TRBJ1-1 | TRBV6-1 | NA | TGTGCCCACGTATTGACCCGCGACACTGAAGCTTTCTTT | CAHVLTRDTEAFF
NA | TRBJ2-7 | TRBV9 | NA | TGTGCCAGCAGCCCCGCCCCAACAGGGTGGCAGTACTTC | CASSPAPTGWQYF
TRBD1 | TRBJ2-1 | TRBV15 | NA | TGTGCCACCAGCACTCGACAGGGGGACTACAATGAGCAGTTCTTC | CATSTRQGDYNEQFF
TRBD1 | TRBJ1-2 | TRBV4-1 | NA | TGCGCCAGCAGCCTGTCCCGGGACAGGGACTATGGCTACACCTTC | CASSLSRDRDYGYTF
NA | TRBJ2-7 | TRBV4-1 | NA | TGCGCCAGCAGCCCGAAATCTAGGGTCGAGCAGTACTTC | CASSPKSRVEQYF
TRBD1 | TRBJ1-4 | TRBV5-5 | once | TGTGCCAGCAGAGTCACACAGCAGGGGGGGGAAAAACTGTTTTTT | CASRVTQQGGEKLFF
TRBD1 | TRBJ2-3 | TRBV5-1 | NA | TGCGCCAGCAGCAAACGGACAGGGGGTCCGGATACGCAGTATTTT | CASSKRTGGPDTQYF
TRBD1 | TRBJ2-5 | TRBV18 | NA | TGTGCCAGCTCACCACCGTCGAAACAGGGGGTTGAGACCCAGTACTTC | CASSPPSKQGVETQYF
TRBD2 | TRBJ2-3 | TRBV7-2 | NA | TGTGCCAGCAGCGCCCAACTAGCGGGAGGCCAGGGGTTTTCGCAGTATTTT | CASSAQLAGGQGFSQYF